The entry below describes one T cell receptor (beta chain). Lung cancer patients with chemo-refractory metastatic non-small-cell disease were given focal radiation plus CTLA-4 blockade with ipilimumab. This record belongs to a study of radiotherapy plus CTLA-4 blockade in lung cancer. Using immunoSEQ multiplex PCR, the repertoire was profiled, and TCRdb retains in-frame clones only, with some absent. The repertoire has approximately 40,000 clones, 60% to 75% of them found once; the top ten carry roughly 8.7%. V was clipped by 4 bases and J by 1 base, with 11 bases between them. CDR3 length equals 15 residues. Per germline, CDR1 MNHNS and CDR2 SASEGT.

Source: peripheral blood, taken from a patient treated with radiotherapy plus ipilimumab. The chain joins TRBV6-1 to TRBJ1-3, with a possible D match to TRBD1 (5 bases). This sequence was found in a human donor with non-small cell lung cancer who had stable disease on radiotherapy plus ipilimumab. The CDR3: CASSVRGGSGNTIYF. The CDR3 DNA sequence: TGTGCCAGCAGTGTGAGGGGAGGATCTGGAAACACCATATATTTT.